A selection of T cell receptor beta chains follows, all from one sample in a study of blood T cells in healthy people across ages. TCRdb re-analysed the 5' RACE reads in MiXCR, keeping a single row per CDR3 protein. The sample holds 1.2 million to 1.5 million distinct CDR3 sequences, roughly 60% seen once. The sequenced sample was blood. The source of these receptors is a man in his late teens or twenties in good health. Each CDR3 is given with its conserved first and last residue. D genes are given only for firm matches. Only some rows state a clone size, as once, few, many or a class for expanded clones.

size: -; V: TRBV27; J: TRBJ2-3; D: TRBD2; CDR3: CATAGTSGTTDTQYF; DNA: TGTGCCACCGCCGGGACTAGCGGGACCACAGATACGCAGTATTTT
size: few; V: TRBV7-2; J: TRBJ1-1; D: TRBD1; CDR3: CASSFTRDSAEAFF; DNA: TGTGCCAGCAGCTTCACCCGGGACAGCGCTGAAGCTTTCTTT
size: few; V: TRBV20-1; J: TRBJ1-1; D: -; CDR3: CSGKWGGEAFF; DNA: TGCAGTGGGAAGTGGGGGGGCGAAGCTTTCTTT
size: -; V: TRBV7-9; J: TRBJ1-2; D: -; CDR3: CASSSDKPGNYGYTF; DNA: TGTGCCAGCAGCTCCGACAAACCGGGGAACTATGGCTACACCTTC
size: few; V: TRBV20-1; J: TRBJ2-1; D: -; CDR3: CSAIRPLGGHEQFF; DNA: TGCAGTGCTATTAGGCCCCTCGGGGGGCATGAGCAGTTCTTC
size: -; V: TRBV6-5; J: TRBJ2-7; D: -; CDR3: CASSYGSKPYEQYF; DNA: TGTGCCAGCAGTTATGGCAGTAAGCCCTACGAGCAGTACTTC
size: -; V: TRBV5-1; J: TRBJ1-1; D: -; CDR3: CASSGGQINTEAFF; DNA: TGCGCCAGCAGCGGAGGACAGATAAACACTGAAGCTTTCTTT
size: once; V: TRBV15; J: TRBJ2-3; D: TRBD2; CDR3: CATSRKPSGRTADTQYF; DNA: TGTGCCACCAGCAGAAAACCTAGCGGACGGACGGCAGATACGCAGTATTTT
size: few; V: TRBV4-1; J: TRBJ2-3; D: TRBD2; CDR3: CASSHLLAVEGDTQYF; DNA: TGCGCCAGCAGCCATCTACTAGCGGTGGAGGGAGATACGCAGTATTTT
size: -; V: TRBV19; J: TRBJ2-7; D: -; CDR3: CASSISGLREQYF; DNA: TGTGCCAGTAGTATCTCGGGACTGCGCGAGCAGTACTTC
size: few; V: TRBV18; J: TRBJ1-1; D: TRBD1; CDR3: CASSADRAAEAFF; DNA: TGTGCCAGCTCAGCCGACAGGGCCGCTGAAGCTTTCTTT
size: -; V: TRBV5-1; J: TRBJ1-2; D: -; CDR3: CASSRESDYGYTF; DNA: TGCGCCAGCAGCCGGGAGAGTGACTATGGCTACACCTTC
size: -; V: TRBV15; J: TRBJ1-5; D: TRBD1; CDR3: CATSRDSGQGPQPQHF; DNA: TGTGCCACCAGCAGAGATTCGGGACAGGGTCCTCAGCCCCAGCATTTT
size: few; V: TRBV2; J: TRBJ2-3; D: TRBD2; CDR3: CASSRLAGSAQYF; DNA: TGTGCCAGCAGTAGGCTAGCGGGGTCTGCGCAGTATTTT
size: -; V: TRBV11-1; J: TRBJ1-5; D: -; CDR3: CASSPTLGSNQPQHF; DNA: TGTGCCAGCAGCCCGACCCTAGGAAGCAATCAGCCCCAGCATTTT
size: -; V: TRBV12-3/TRBV12-4; J: TRBJ2-2; D: TRBD2; CDR3: CASTLTGGLAGTGELFF; DNA: TGTGCCAGCACCCTCACTGGGGGACTAGCGGGAACCGGGGAGCTGTTTTTT
size: -; V: TRBV20-1; J: TRBJ2-1; D: -; CDR3: CSATIAASSQETQFF; DNA: TGCAGTGCCACAATAGCGGCATCCTCACAAGAGACCCAGTTCTTC
size: few; V: TRBV5-1; J: TRBJ1-2; D: TRBD1; CDR3: CASSGGQESGYTF; DNA: TGCGCCAGCAGCGGGGGACAGGAGAGTGGCTACACCTTC
size: few; V: TRBV20-1; J: TRBJ2-7; D: -; CDR3: CSARDLGTTYEQYF; DNA: TGCAGTGCTAGAGATCTTGGGACAACCTACGAGCAGTACTTC
size: few; V: TRBV29-1; J: TRBJ1-1; D: -; CDR3: CSVEVGGAEAFF; DNA: TGCAGCGTTGAAGTTGGGGGGGCAGAAGCTTTCTTT
size: -; V: TRBV27; J: TRBJ1-5; D: TRBD1; CDR3: CASSQRQGSNQPQHF; DNA: TGTGCCAGCAGCCAACGACAGGGCAGCAATCAGCCCCAGCATTTT
size: -; V: TRBV30; J: TRBJ1-2; D: -; CDR3: CAWSEQGVVLGGYTF; DNA: TGTGCCTGGAGTGAACAGGGAGTCGTCCTCGGTGGCTACACCTTC
size: -; V: TRBV6-2/TRBV6-3; J: TRBJ2-3; D: TRBD2; CDR3: CASSRLAESSTDTQYF; DNA: TGTGCCAGCAGTCGACTAGCGGAATCTAGCACAGATACGCAGTATTTT
size: -; V: TRBV6-5; J: TRBJ1-2; D: -; CDR3: CASTTGLGGYTF; DNA: TGTGCCAGCACCACAGGGTTGGGAGGCTACACCTTC
size: -; V: TRBV6-2/TRBV6-3; J: TRBJ1-6; D: TRBD1; CDR3: CASATGGWSPLHF; DNA: TGTGCCAGCGCCACAGGGGGCTGGTCACCCCTCCACTTT
size: -; V: TRBV10-2; J: TRBJ2-1; D: -; CDR3: CASSESGGTYEQFF; DNA: TGCGCCAGCAGTGAGTCAGGGGGGACCTACGAGCAGTTCTTC
size: -; V: TRBV6-6; J: TRBJ2-1; D: -; CDR3: CASSYDGINEQFF; DNA: TGTGCCAGCAGTTACGACGGGATCAATGAGCAGTTCTTC
size: once; V: TRBV12-3/TRBV12-4; J: TRBJ2-5; D: -; CDR3: CASSFVPAGETQYF; DNA: TGTGCCAGCAGTTTCGTCCCAGCGGGAGAGACCCAGTACTTC
size: -; V: TRBV12-3/TRBV12-4; J: TRBJ1-1; D: TRBD1; CDR3: CASSPGGQGLNTEAFF; DNA: TGTGCCAGCAGTCCCGGGGGACAGGGATTGAACACTGAAGCTTTCTTT
size: -; V: TRBV6-1; J: TRBJ1-2; D: -; CDR3: CASSLRGIPNYGYTF; DNA: TGTGCCAGCAGCCTCAGGGGAATTCCTAACTATGGCTACACCTTC
size: -; V: TRBV9; J: TRBJ2-3; D: TRBD2; CDR3: CASTPRGGRVDTQYF; DNA: TGTGCCAGCACCCCTCGGGGGGGACGAGTAGATACGCAGTATTTT
size: -; V: TRBV5-1; J: TRBJ2-2; D: -; CDR3: CASKTAGELFF; DNA: TGCGCCAGCAAAACGGCCGGGGAGCTGTTTTTT
size: few; V: TRBV20-1; J: TRBJ2-5; D: -; CDR3: CSAVSPGGKETQYF; DNA: TGCAGTGCAGTGAGCCCAGGAGGGAAAGAGACCCAGTACTTC
size: -; V: TRBV18; J: TRBJ1-6; D: TRBD1; CDR3: CASSPRGTGDGSPLHF; DNA: TGTGCCAGCTCACCACGGGGGACAGGGGATGGTTCACCCCTCCACTTT
size: -; V: TRBV21-1; J: TRBJ1-6; D: -; CDR3: CAIKGPDNSPLHF; DNA: TGTGCCATCAAGGGACCAGATAATTCACCCCTCCACTTT
size: -; V: TRBV7-9; J: TRBJ2-3; D: -; CDR3: CASTPTTDTQYF; DNA: TGTGCCAGCACCCCGACAACAGATACGCAGTATTTT
size: many; V: TRBV29-1; J: TRBJ2-3; D: -; CDR3: CSVRQTDTQYF; DNA: TGCAGTGTGAGACAGACAGATACGCAGTATTTT
size: -; V: TRBV29-1; J: TRBJ2-7; D: TRBD2; CDR3: CSVAAGTSGGLYEQYF; DNA: TGCAGCGTAGCAGCCGGGACTAGCGGGGGTTTATACGAGCAGTACTTC
size: -; V: TRBV6-2/TRBV6-3; J: TRBJ1-1; D: TRBD1; CDR3: CASRGQGTEAFF; DNA: TGTGCCAGTAGGGGACAGGGCACTGAAGCTTTCTTT
size: -; V: TRBV28; J: TRBJ2-7; D: TRBD1; CDR3: CAISPGQGEYEQYF; DNA: TGTGCCATCAGTCCGGGACAGGGGGAATACGAGCAGTACTTC
size: -; V: TRBV29-1; J: TRBJ1-5; D: -; CDR3: CSVDSGGPDQPQHF; DNA: TGCAGCGTTGACTCCGGGGGCCCGGATCAGCCCCAGCATTTT
size: -; V: TRBV5-1; J: TRBJ2-1; D: -; CDR3: CASSLVGQYNEQFF; DNA: TGCGCCAGCAGCTTGGTCGGACAGTACAATGAGCAGTTCTTC
size: -; V: TRBV7-2; J: TRBJ2-7; D: -; CDR3: CASSLGTGYLNEQYF; DNA: TGTGCCAGCAGCTTAGGTACAGGGTATTTGAACGAGCAGTACTTC
size: -; V: TRBV12-5; J: TRBJ1-5; D: -; CDR3: CASGPGGDQPQHF; DNA: TGTGCTAGTGGTCCTGGGGGGGATCAGCCCCAGCATTTT
size: few; V: TRBV6-2/TRBV6-3; J: TRBJ2-1; D: -; CDR3: CASSRTPNEQFF; DNA: TGTGCCAGCAGTCGAACACCCAATGAGCAGTTCTTC
size: -; V: TRBV6-6; J: TRBJ2-1; D: TRBD1; CDR3: CAATDRGGFYNEQFF; DNA: TGTGCCGCGACTGACAGGGGGGGCTTTTACAATGAGCAGTTCTTC
size: -; V: TRBV10-3; J: TRBJ2-5; D: TRBD2; CDR3: CASSKVGLFETQYF; DNA: TGTGCCAGCAGTAAGGTGGGACTATTTGAGACCCAGTACTTC
size: -; V: TRBV4-2; J: TRBJ2-4; D: TRBD2; CDR3: CASSQLSAGVKNIQYF; DNA: TGTGCCAGCAGCCAGCTATCAGCGGGAGTCAAAAACATTCAGTACTTC
size: -; V: TRBV9; J: TRBJ2-3; D: -; CDR3: CASSVRSTDTQYF; DNA: TGTGCCAGCAGCGTGAGGAGCACAGATACGCAGTATTTT
size: few; V: TRBV5-6; J: TRBJ1-1; D: -; CDR3: CATGGRGGFEAFF; DNA: TGTGCCACCGGGGGACGCGGCGGCTTTGAAGCTTTCTTT
size: -; V: TRBV9; J: TRBJ1-3; D: -; CDR3: CASSVHRNTIYF; DNA: TGTGCCAGCAGCGTACACAGGAACACCATATATTTT